Listed below are T cell receptor beta chains from one sample, sequenced in a study of T cells in Graves' hyperthyroidism and ophthalmopathy. TCRdb re-called the multiplex PCR reads with MiXCR, one entry per CDR3 protein. The sample gives more than 300,000 distinct CDR3 sequences, less than 20% of which show up once; 40% is in the top ten. Sequenced sample: blood. The receptors come from a young man with Graves' ophthalmopathy. Both conserved end residues are part of each CDR3. The D gene is left open where the match is weak. Size is omitted from some rows. Given values are once, few, many or a class for expanded clones.

j_gene: TRBJ1-2; d_gene: .; v_gene: TRBV28; abundance: many; CDR3aa: CASSQEANGYTF; CDR3nt: TGTGCCAGCAGTCAAGAGGCGAATGGCTACACCTTC
j_gene: TRBJ2-7; d_gene: .; v_gene: TRBV19; abundance: few; CDR3aa: CASSTAGGEQYF; CDR3nt: TGTGCCAGTAGTACCGCAGGAGGCGAGCAGTACTTC
j_gene: TRBJ1-2; d_gene: .; v_gene: TRBV3-1; abundance: many; CDR3aa: CASSSRGYGYTF; CDR3nt: TGTGCCAGCAGCTCCCGGGGGTATGGCTACACCTTC
j_gene: TRBJ2-3; d_gene: .; v_gene: TRBV24-1; abundance: many; CDR3aa: CATSDSFGGAADTQYF; CDR3nt: TGTGCCACCAGTGATTCGTTTGGGGGGGCAGCAGATACGCAGTATTTT
j_gene: TRBJ1-4; d_gene: TRBD1; v_gene: TRBV2; abundance: many; CDR3aa: CASRIRQGNEKLFF; CDR3nt: TGTGCCAGCAGAATCCGACAGGGCAATGAAAAACTGTTTTTT
j_gene: TRBJ2-3; d_gene: TRBD2; v_gene: TRBV2; abundance: .; CDR3aa: CASSEVSSGGVTDTQYF; CDR3nt: TGTGCCAGCAGTGAAGTGTCTAGCGGGGGGGTCACAGATACGCAGTATTTT
j_gene: TRBJ2-5; d_gene: TRBD1; v_gene: TRBV5-1; abundance: .; CDR3aa: CASRTGAGVETQYF; CDR3nt: TGCGCCTCCAGAACAGGGGCCGGAGTCGAGACCCAGTACTTC
j_gene: TRBJ1-5; d_gene: .; v_gene: TRBV11-2; abundance: many; CDR3aa: CASSLDGLPQPQHF; CDR3nt: TGTGCCAGCAGCTTAGATGGCCTTCCTCAGCCCCAGCATTTT
j_gene: TRBJ1-1; d_gene: .; v_gene: TRBV29-1; abundance: .; CDR3aa: CSSGRDENTEGFF; CDR3nt: TGCAGTTCCGGTAGGGATGAAAACACTGAAGGTTTCTTT
j_gene: TRBJ2-3; d_gene: TRBD1; v_gene: TRBV27; abundance: few; CDR3aa: CASSLRPRGPSTDTQYF; CDR3nt: TGTGCCAGCAGTTTACGGCCCAGGGGGCCCAGCACAGATACGCAGTATTTT
j_gene: TRBJ1-6; d_gene: TRBD1; v_gene: TRBV12-3/TRBV12-4; abundance: .; CDR3aa: CASSLRTGNSPLHF; CDR3nt: TGTGCCAGCAGTCTTCGGACAGGGAATTCACCCCTCCACTTT
j_gene: TRBJ2-5; d_gene: TRBD1; v_gene: TRBV11-2; abundance: many; CDR3aa: CASSLDQRGRETQYF; CDR3nt: TGTGCCAGCAGCTTAGATCAGAGGGGGCGAGAGACCCAGTACTTC
j_gene: TRBJ1-6; d_gene: TRBD1; v_gene: TRBV9; abundance: many; CDR3aa: CASSVGTGVDSPLHF; CDR3nt: TGTGCCAGCAGCGTAGGGACAGGGGTGGATTCACCCCTCCACTTT
j_gene: TRBJ1-1; d_gene: .; v_gene: TRBV5-1; abundance: .; CDR3aa: CASSLSVTSNTEAFF; CDR3nt: TGCGCCAGCAGCTTGTCGGTCACATCGAACACTGAAGCTTTCTTT
j_gene: TRBJ1-6; d_gene: .; v_gene: TRBV6-2/TRBV6-3; abundance: few; CDR3aa: CASSYGSSYNSPLHF; CDR3nt: TGTGCCAGCAGTTACGGGAGCTCCTATAATTCACCCCTCCACTTT
j_gene: TRBJ2-7; d_gene: .; v_gene: TRBV9; abundance: many; CDR3aa: CASSVLGTSSYEQYF; CDR3nt: TGTGCCAGCAGCGTCCTTGGGACCTCCTCCTACGAGCAGTACTTC
j_gene: TRBJ1-6; d_gene: .; v_gene: TRBV9; abundance: .; CDR3aa: CASSVPPRGQENSPLHF; CDR3nt: TGTGCCAGCAGCGTACCACCCCGGGGGCAAGAGAATTCACCCCTCCACTTT
j_gene: TRBJ2-1; d_gene: .; v_gene: TRBV11-3; abundance: .; CDR3aa: CASSLGQPDYNEQFF; CDR3nt: TGTGCCAGCAGCTTAGGCCAGCCTGACTACAATGAGCAGTTCTTC
j_gene: TRBJ2-1; d_gene: .; v_gene: TRBV7-3; abundance: many; CDR3aa: CASSLTRENEQFF; CDR3nt: TGTGCCAGCAGCTTAACGAGGGAAAATGAGCAGTTCTTC
j_gene: TRBJ1-1; d_gene: TRBD1; v_gene: TRBV12-3/TRBV12-4; abundance: .; CDR3aa: CASSQTRDRGLEAFF; CDR3nt: TGTGCCAGCAGTCAAACCCGGGACAGGGGGCTTGAAGCTTTCTTT
j_gene: TRBJ2-3; d_gene: .; v_gene: TRBV29-1; abundance: many; CDR3aa: CSVPFPDTQYF; CDR3nt: TGCAGCGTTCCCTTTCCAGATACGCAGTATTTT
j_gene: TRBJ1-2; d_gene: .; v_gene: TRBV20-1; abundance: many; CDR3aa: CSSARTENYGYTF; CDR3nt: TGCAGTTCGGCTCGGACCGAAAACTATGGCTACACCTTC
j_gene: TRBJ1-1; d_gene: TRBD1; v_gene: TRBV11-1; abundance: few; CDR3aa: CASSRTGGYDPEAFF; CDR3nt: TGTGCCAGCAGTCGAACAGGGGGCTATGACCCTGAAGCTTTCTTT
j_gene: TRBJ1-2; d_gene: .; v_gene: TRBV7-8; abundance: few; CDR3aa: CASSSTGGVGGYTF; CDR3nt: TGTGCCAGCAGCTCCACAGGAGGTGTTGGTGGCTACACCTTC
j_gene: TRBJ2-1; d_gene: TRBD2; v_gene: TRBV7-9; abundance: few; CDR3aa: CASSASGGRGEQFF; CDR3nt: TGTGCCAGCAGCGCTAGCGGGGGGCGGGGTGAGCAGTTCTTC
j_gene: TRBJ2-1; d_gene: .; v_gene: TRBV7-2; abundance: many; CDR3aa: CASSLGPSSYNEQFF; CDR3nt: TGTGCCAGCAGCTTAGGTCCGAGCTCCTACAATGAGCAGTTCTTC
j_gene: TRBJ1-1; d_gene: .; v_gene: TRBV18; abundance: many; CDR3aa: CASSMDRKDTEAFF; CDR3nt: TGTGCCAGCTCCATGGATAGGAAAGACACTGAAGCTTTCTTT
j_gene: TRBJ2-1; d_gene: .; v_gene: TRBV6-1; abundance: .; CDR3aa: CASSEAYRGEQFF; CDR3nt: TGTGCCAGCAGTGAAGCGTATAGGGGGGAGCAGTTCTTC
j_gene: TRBJ1-1; d_gene: TRBD1; v_gene: TRBV19; abundance: few; CDR3aa: CASIRDRGNTEAFF; CDR3nt: TGTGCCAGTATCCGGGACAGGGGGAACACTGAAGCTTTCTTT
j_gene: TRBJ2-3; d_gene: .; v_gene: TRBV4-1; abundance: few; CDR3aa: CASSQGGGQTGDTQYF; CDR3nt: TGCGCCAGCAGCCAAGGGGGGGGACAGACGGGAGATACGCAGTATTTT
j_gene: TRBJ2-1; d_gene: .; v_gene: TRBV5-6; abundance: few; CDR3aa: CASSLALAYDNEQFF; CDR3nt: TGTGCCAGCAGCCTAGCCCTGGCCTACGACAATGAGCAGTTCTTC
j_gene: TRBJ2-2; d_gene: .; v_gene: TRBV19; abundance: .; CDR3aa: CASMGSGELFF; CDR3nt: TGTGCCAGTATGGGGTCCGGGGAGCTGTTTTTT
j_gene: TRBJ2-5; d_gene: .; v_gene: TRBV20-1; abundance: many; CDR3aa: CSAKGPGETQYF; CDR3nt: TGCAGTGCCAAGGGCCCCGGGGAGACCCAGTACTTC
j_gene: TRBJ2-7; d_gene: .; v_gene: TRBV6-2/TRBV6-3; abundance: .; CDR3aa: CASSYGDEGEQYF; CDR3nt: TGTGCCAGCAGTTACGGGGACGAGGGAGAGCAGTACTTC
j_gene: TRBJ1-1; d_gene: .; v_gene: TRBV4-1; abundance: many; CDR3aa: CASSQVAGEGNTEAFF; CDR3nt: TGCGCCAGCAGCCAAGTGGCAGGGGAAGGGAACACTGAAGCTTTCTTT
j_gene: TRBJ1-2; d_gene: .; v_gene: TRBV7-3; abundance: many; CDR3aa: CASSPRDGGGYTF; CDR3nt: TGTGCCAGCAGCCCAAGGGACGGCGGAGGCTACACCTTC
j_gene: TRBJ2-7; d_gene: .; v_gene: TRBV6-1; abundance: .; CDR3aa: CASSESPWSDEQYF; CDR3nt: TGTGCCAGCAGTGAAAGCCCTTGGTCAGACGAGCAGTACTTC
j_gene: TRBJ2-2; d_gene: .; v_gene: TRBV2; abundance: few; CDR3aa: CASNKQGSGELFF; CDR3nt: TGTGCCAGCAACAAGCAGGGATCCGGGGAGCTGTTTTTT
j_gene: TRBJ1-4; d_gene: .; v_gene: TRBV27; abundance: many; CDR3aa: CASSTGAEQKLFF; CDR3nt: TGTGCCAGCAGTACCGGGGCCGAGCAAAAACTGTTTTTT
j_gene: TRBJ2-3; d_gene: .; v_gene: TRBV5-1; abundance: many; CDR3aa: CASSSGDITDTQYF; CDR3nt: TGCGCCAGCAGCTCAGGCGATATCACAGATACGCAGTATTTT
j_gene: TRBJ2-7; d_gene: TRBD2; v_gene: TRBV20-1; abundance: few; CDR3aa: CSASSFFSSGGADEQYF; CDR3nt: TGCAGTGCTAGCTCCTTCTTTTCTAGCGGGGGGGCGGACGAGCAGTACTTC
j_gene: TRBJ2-7; d_gene: .; v_gene: TRBV20-1; abundance: many; CDR3aa: CSARTTSYEQYF; CDR3nt: TGCAGTGCCAGGACTACCTCCTACGAGCAGTACTTC
j_gene: TRBJ2-1; d_gene: .; v_gene: TRBV6-2/TRBV6-3; abundance: many; CDR3aa: CASRWVQGINEQFF; CDR3nt: TGTGCCAGTCGGTGGGTACAGGGTATCAATGAGCAGTTCTTC
j_gene: TRBJ1-5; d_gene: .; v_gene: TRBV28; abundance: many; CDR3aa: CASTTSGLWNQPQHF; CDR3nt: TGTGCCAGCACAACGTCGGGGTTGTGGAATCAGCCCCAGCATTTT
j_gene: TRBJ1-1; d_gene: .; v_gene: TRBV20-1; abundance: many; CDR3aa: CSVPGLTNTEAFF; CDR3nt: TGCAGTGTCCCGGGACTGACGAACACTGAAGCTTTCTTT
j_gene: TRBJ2-2; d_gene: .; v_gene: TRBV11-2; abundance: many; CDR3aa: CASSLGAAVTGGELFF; CDR3nt: TGTGCCAGCAGCTTAGGTGCAGCGGTGACGGGCGGGGAGCTGTTTTTT